Listed below are T cell receptor beta chains from one sample, sequenced in a study of control samples from healthy donors and cancer patients. Profiled with immunoSEQ multiplex PCR; TCRdb holds only in-frame clones, not every one. The sample holds some 130,000 clones, 80% to 95% seen once. The source material was blood. The receptors come from a woman between 50 and 59 years old in good health. CDR3s include the opening cysteine and the closing phenylalanine or tryptophan. A D gene is named only where the DNA matches it firmly. Size values are once, few and many counts, or a class for expanded clones, and some rows have none.

J gene | V gene | clone size | D gene | CDR3 protein | CDR3 DNA
TRBJ2-7 | TRBV4-1 | - | - | CASSQGYPYEQYF | TGCGCCAGCAGCCAAGGGTACCCCTACGAGCAGTACTTC
TRBJ1-1 | TRBV11-3 | - | - | CASSLRIYTEAFF | TGTGCCAGCAGCCTGAGAATTTACACTGAAGCTTTCTTT
TRBJ1-3 | TRBV30 | once | - | CAWTGGNTIYF | TGTGCCTGGACTGGGGGAAACACCATATATTTT
TRBJ2-2 | TRBV10-3 | - | - | CAISENALNNGGELFF | TGTGCCATCAGTGAGAACGCCCTTAATAACGGCGGGGAGCTGTTTTTT
TRBJ1-4 | TRBV7-9 | - | - | CASSGMGITNEKLFF | TGTGCCAGCAGCGGAATGGGGATAACTAATGAAAAACTGTTTTTT
TRBJ1-4 | TRBV30 | - | - | CAWSDPRGEKLFF | TGTGCCTGGAGTGACCCGAGGGGTGAAAAACTGTTTTTT
TRBJ1-1 | TRBV15 | - | - | CATSRDRTGGPNTEAFF | TGTGCCACCAGCAGAGATAGAACGGGGGGTCCGAACACTGAAGCTTTCTTT
TRBJ2-7 | TRBV19 | - | - | CASSIGLLMSYEQYF | TGTGCCAGTAGTATTGGCCTCCTCATGAGCTACGAGCAGTACTTC
TRBJ1-3 | TRBV13 | - | TRBD1 | CASSFLTGGGNTIYF | TGTGCCAGCAGCTTTCTAACAGGGGGTGGAAACACCATATATTTT
TRBJ1-2 | TRBV30 | once | - | CAWSGDRYGYTF | TGTGCCTGGAGTGGAGACAGATATGGCTACACCTTC
TRBJ2-3 | TRBV5-6 | - | TRBD2 | CASSPRLAGGGTDTQYF | TGTGCCAGCAGCCCCAGACTAGCGGGAGGAGGCACAGATACGCAGTATTTT
TRBJ1-1 | TRBV30 | - | - | CAWVLLTGQLNTEAFF | TGTGCCTGGGTACTCCTCACAGGGCAGCTGAACACTGAAGCTTTCTTT
TRBJ2-1 | TRBV4-2 | - | TRBD2 | CASSPGGGIDNEQFF | TGTGCCAGCAGCCCCGGGGGGGGCATTGACAATGAGCAGTTCTTC
TRBJ2-1 | TRBV6-5 | - | TRBD2 | CASQYAGGPHNEQFF | TGTGCCAGCCAGTATGCGGGAGGGCCCCACAATGAGCAGTTCTTC
TRBJ1-2 | TRBV29-1 | - | - | CSAVQGGDYGYTF | TGCAGCGCCGTACAGGGTGGAGACTATGGCTACACCTTC
TRBJ1-5 | TRBV28 | - | TRBD1 | CASSLGSGGGNQPQHF | TGTGCCAGCAGTTTAGGTTCAGGGGGAGGCAATCAGCCCCAGCATTTT
TRBJ1-1 | TRBV27 | - | - | CASSYQGMNTEAFF | TGTGCCAGCAGTTACCAGGGAATGAACACTGAAGCTTTCTTT
TRBJ2-7 | TRBV28 | - | TRBD1 | CASSTGQTGYEQYF | TGTGCCAGCAGCACGGGACAGACCGGGTACGAGCAGTACTTC
TRBJ1-5 | TRBV6-2/TRBV6-3 | - | TRBD1 | CASSYPGQGGRQPQHF | TGTGCCAGCAGTTACCCGGGACAGGGTGGGCGCCAGCCCCAGCATTTT
TRBJ2-3 | TRBV10-3 | - | TRBD2 | CAISESSSGGYTDTQYF | TGTGCCATCAGTGAGTCGTCTAGCGGGGGATACACAGATACGCAGTATTTT
TRBJ2-7 | TRBV13 | - | TRBD1 | CASSPRDRDYEQYF | TGTGCCAGCAGCCCCCGGGACAGGGATTACGAGCAGTACTTC
TRBJ1-4 | TRBV18 | - | - | CASSFPGAYEKLFF | TGTGCCAGCTCATTTCCGGGAGCCTATGAAAAACTGTTTTTT
TRBJ1-2 | TRBV28 | - | - | CASSSVDKGDSNYGYTF | TGTGCCAGCAGTTCCGTTGACAAGGGCGATTCTAACTATGGCTACACCTTC
TRBJ2-1 | TRBV19 | - | - | CASSRDFAVEQFF | TGTGCCAGTAGCAGGGACTTCGCCGTAGAGCAGTTCTTC
TRBJ1-2 | TRBV11-2 | - | - | CASSPGQNSYGYTF | TGTGCCAGCAGCCCCGGACAGAACTCCTATGGCTACACCTTC
TRBJ2-7 | TRBV19 | - | - | CASSIAFGSGTYSYEQYF | TGTGCCAGTAGTATAGCGTTCGGATCCGGGACATACTCCTACGAGCAGTACTTC
TRBJ2-7 | TRBV30 | - | - | CAWNSRYEQYF | TGTGCCTGGAATTCCCGCTACGAGCAGTACTTC
TRBJ2-7 | TRBV5-1 | - | - | CASSLVRRGNYEQYF | TGCGCCAGCAGCTTGGTCAGGAGGGGGAACTACGAGCAGTACTTC